Here is one TCR beta chain with its context. The antigen remains undetermined. Running of the v3.0 immunoSEQ assay took place at survey level. Profiled with immunoSEQ multiplex PCR; TCRdb holds only in-frame clones, not every one. The table has more than 25,000 clones, 95% to 98% seen once. The V gene's germline CDR1 is SQVTM and CDR2 ANQGSEA. The CDR3 has 11 residues. This entry is derived from a study of long-term antiretroviral therapy in people with HIV. As for the study in general: The 2015 immediate-ART recommendation was preceded by the earliest samples by about a decade.

General observations from the study: Clonal populations expanded prior to ART predominated within the repertoire at all time points. Diversity measured after ART increased yet remained under transplant donor controls.

At least one PBMC sample before ART and at least two after were required. Source: unsorted PBMCs, taken 7.6 years after starting antiretroviral therapy. The TCR sequence derives from a man aged 25 to 45 with HIV. The rearrangement links TRBV29-1 to TRBJ2-7; D call uncertain. CDR3 sequence (DNA): TGCGGTGGTTCTTCGGGTGGGGAGCAGTACTTC. Protein product: CGGSSGGEQYF.